This TCR beta chain was identified in a study of T cells expressing NK-cell markers. As for the study in general: Sorted T-cell subsets CD3+CD56+NKG2C+, CD3+CD56+NKG2C- and CD3+CD56-NKG2C+ were TCR beta-sequenced.

A word on this clonotype: Antigen: not known.

The CDR3 extends over 13 amino acids. Germline-derived CDR1 and CDR2 are SGHDT and YYEEEE. Study results and caveats: Dominant NKG2C+ clonotype frequencies of about 1.0-8% of CD8+ T cells were measured in more than five donors.

Libraries used 5'RACE template switching adding universal primer site and UMIs. From its re-call of the 5' RACE reads, TCRdb lists each CDR3 protein once, without DNA. This listing includes roughly 180,000 distinct CDR3 sequences. Material: blood T cells: a sorted CD56 or NKG2C T cell subset, CD4+ or CD8+ T cells, or bulk PBMC T cells (not recorded which). The chain joins TRBV5-6 to TRBJ2-2; the TRBD2 assignment by TCRdb is unverifiable without DNA. The clonotype originates from a man aged 18 to 69 in good health. The CDR3 here is CASSGGATGELFF.